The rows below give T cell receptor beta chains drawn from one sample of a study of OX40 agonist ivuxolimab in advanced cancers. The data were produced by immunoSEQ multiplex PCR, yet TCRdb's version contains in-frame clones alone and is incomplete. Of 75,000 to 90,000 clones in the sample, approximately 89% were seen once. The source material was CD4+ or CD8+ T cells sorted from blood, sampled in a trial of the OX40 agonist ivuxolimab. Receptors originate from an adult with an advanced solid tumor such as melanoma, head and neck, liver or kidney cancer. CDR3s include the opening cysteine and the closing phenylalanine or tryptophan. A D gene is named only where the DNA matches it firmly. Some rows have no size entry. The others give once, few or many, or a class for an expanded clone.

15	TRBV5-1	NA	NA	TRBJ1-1	TGCGCCAGCAGCCCCCGGGAGGGCGGGAACACTGAAGCTTTCTTT	CASSPREGGNTEAFF
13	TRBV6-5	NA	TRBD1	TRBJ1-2	TGTGCCAGCAGCCTCGACAGGGACTATGGCTACACCTTC	CASSLDRDYGYTF
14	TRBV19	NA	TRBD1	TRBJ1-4	TGTGCCAGTGGGTCGACAGGGTGGAATGAAAAACTGTTTTTT	CASGSTGWNEKLFF
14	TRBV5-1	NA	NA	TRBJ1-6	TGCGCCAGCAGCTTGGGGGTTCTGGCTTCACCCCTCCACTTT	CASSLGVLASPLHF
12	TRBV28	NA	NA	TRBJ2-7	TGTGCCAGCAGTACCTGGATCTACGAGCAGTACTTC	CASSTWIYEQYF
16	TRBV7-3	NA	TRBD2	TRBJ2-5	TGTGCCAGCAGCCCAGGGACTAGCGGGCGAACGGAGACCCAGTACTTC	CASSPGTSGRTETQYF
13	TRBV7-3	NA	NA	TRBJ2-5	TGTGCCAGCAGCCCTACCGGCATCGAGACCCAGTACTTC	CASSPTGIETQYF
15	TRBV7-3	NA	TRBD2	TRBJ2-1	TGTGCCAGCAGCTTAAGCGGGGGTACCTACAATGAGCAGTTCTTC	CASSLSGGTYNEQFF
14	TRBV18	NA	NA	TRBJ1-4	TGTGCCAGCTCACCAGGGGGACTTGGTGAAAAACTGTTTTTT	CASSPGGLGEKLFF
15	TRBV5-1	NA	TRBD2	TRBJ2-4	TGCGCCAGCAGCTTGGTTAGCGGGGCCAAAAACATTCAGTACTTC	CASSLVSGAKNIQYF
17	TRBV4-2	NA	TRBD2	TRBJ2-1	TGTGCCAGCAGCCAACAGCGGGGGGGCCAATACTACAATGAGCAGTTCTTC	CASSQQRGGQYYNEQFF
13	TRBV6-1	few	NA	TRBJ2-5	TGTGCCAGCAGTGAATCGGGGCGGGAGACCCAGTACTTC	CASSESGRETQYF
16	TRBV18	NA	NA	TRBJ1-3	TGTGCCAGCTCACCTTGGTTAGACAGCACTGGAAACACCATATATTTT	CASSPWLDSTGNTIYF
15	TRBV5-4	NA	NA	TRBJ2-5	TGTGCCAGCAGCTTTAAGGGACTGGGGGAGGAGACCCAGTACTTC	CASSFKGLGEETQYF
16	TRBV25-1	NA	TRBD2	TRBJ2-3	TGTGCCAGCAGTGAATGGATCGGGGGGGCCCAAGATACGCAGTATTTT	CASSEWIGGAQDTQYF
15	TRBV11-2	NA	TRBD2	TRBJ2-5	TGTGCCAGCAGCCTCGGACTAGCGGTCGAAGAGACCCAGTACTTC	CASSLGLAVEETQYF
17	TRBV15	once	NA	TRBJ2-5	TGTGCCACCAGCAGAGACGGATACAGGGCAGGCGAGGAGACCCAGTACTTC	CATSRDGYRAGEETQYF
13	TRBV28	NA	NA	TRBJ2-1	TGTGCCAGCAGTTTAATCGGACAGTCAGAGCAGTTCTTC	CASSLIGQSEQFF
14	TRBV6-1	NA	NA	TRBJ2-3	TGTGCCAGCAGTAACCAGGATGGGTTTTATACGCAGTATTTT	CASSNQDGFYTQYF
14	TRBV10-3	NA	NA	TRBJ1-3	TGTGCCATCAGTGATAACAGCTCTGGAAACACCATATATTTT	CAISDNSSGNTIYF
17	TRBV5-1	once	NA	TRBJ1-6	TGCGCCAGCAGCTTGTACGACAGTCTCTCCTATAATTCACCCCTCCACTTT	CASSLYDSLSYNSPLHF
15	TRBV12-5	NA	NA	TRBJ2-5	TGTGCTAGTGGCGCCTATCTCGGTGGCGGAGAGACCCAGTACTTC	CASGAYLGGGETQYF
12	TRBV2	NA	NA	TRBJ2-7	TGTGCCAGCAGGCCGGGACCGAAGGAGCAGTACTTC	CASRPGPKEQYF
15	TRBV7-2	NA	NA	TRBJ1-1	TGTGCCAGCAGCAACGGACGGCGGGATGGCACTGAAGCTTTCTTT	CASSNGRRDGTEAFF
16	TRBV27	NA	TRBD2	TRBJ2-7	TGTGCCAGCAGTTTACGTCCGGGGGGGCACTCCTACGAGCAGTACTTC	CASSLRPGGHSYEQYF
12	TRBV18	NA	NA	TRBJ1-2	TGTGCCAACTCACCATATGAGCGGGGCTACACCTTC	CANSPYERGYTF
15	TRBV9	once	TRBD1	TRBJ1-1	TGTGCCAGCAGCGAGGGCAGGGGGCGGAGGACTGAAGCTTTCTTT	CASSEGRGRRTEAFF
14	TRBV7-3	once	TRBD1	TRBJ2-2	TGTGCCAGCAGCTCGGGACAGGGGGCCGGGGAGCTGTTTTTT	CASSSGQGAGELFF
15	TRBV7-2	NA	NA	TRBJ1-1	TGTGCCAGCAGCTTAGGTCGATCTAGAGGGACTGAAGCTTTCTTT	CASSLGRSRGTEAFF
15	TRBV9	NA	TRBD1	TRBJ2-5	TGTGCCAGCAGCGGGACAGGGATCAACCAAGAGACCCAGTACTTC	CASSGTGINQETQYF
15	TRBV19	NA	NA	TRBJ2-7	TGTGCCAGTAGTCCCCGCGGGGCCAACTCCTACGAGCAGTACTTC	CASSPRGANSYEQYF
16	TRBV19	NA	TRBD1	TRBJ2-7	TGTGCCAGTAGGGCCGTGGGACAGGCTAACTCCTACGAGCAGTACTTC	CASRAVGQANSYEQYF
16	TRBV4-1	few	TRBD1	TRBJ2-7	TGCGCCAGCAGCCAATTCATGACAGGGGCCTCCTACGAGCAGTACTTC	CASSQFMTGASYEQYF
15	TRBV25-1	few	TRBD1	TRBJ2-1	TGTGCCAGCAGTGGGTTGACAGGGCTCCACAATGAGCAGTTCTTC	CASSGLTGLHNEQFF
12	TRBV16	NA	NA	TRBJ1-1	TGTGCCAGCAGCCAATCCCTAATTGAAGCTTTCTTT	CASSQSLIEAFF
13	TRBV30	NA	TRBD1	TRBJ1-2	TGTGCCTCAAACAGGGGGCCGAACTATGGCTACACCTTC	CASNRGPNYGYTF
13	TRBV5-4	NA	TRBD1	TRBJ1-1	TGTGCCAGCTCCAGGGACAGAAACACTGAAGCTTTCTTT	CASSRDRNTEAFF
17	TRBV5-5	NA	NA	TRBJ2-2	TGTGCCAGCAGCTTTCTCCCCGGGACCTCATCCACCGGGGAGCTGTTTTTT	CASSFLPGTSSTGELFF
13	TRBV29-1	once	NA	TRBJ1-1	TGCAGCGTTTCCGGGAAACGGAACACTGAAGCTTTCTTT	CSVSGKRNTEAFF
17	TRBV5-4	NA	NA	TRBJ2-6	TGTGCCAGCAGCTCCCAGTGGTCGGGGGCTGGGGCCAACGTCCTGACTTTC	CASSSQWSGAGANVLTF
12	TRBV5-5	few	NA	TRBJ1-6	TGTGCCAGCAGCTTGGGTGGGGGTCCCCTCCACTTT	CASSLGGGPLHF
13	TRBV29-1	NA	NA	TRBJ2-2	TGCAGCGTCGCGGGGCAGGTGGCCGGGGAGCTGTTTTTT	CSVAGQVAGELFF
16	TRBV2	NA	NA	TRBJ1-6	TGTGCCAGCAGTCAACGCAGGGATTCCTATAATTCACCCCTCCACTTT	CASSQRRDSYNSPLHF
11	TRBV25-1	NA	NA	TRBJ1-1	TGTGCCAGCAGTGGGGTAACTGAAGCTTTCTTT	CASSGVTEAFF
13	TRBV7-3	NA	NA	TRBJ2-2	TGTGCCAGTGGTCGGGAAAGGGTCGGGGAGCTGTTTTTT	CASGRERVGELFF
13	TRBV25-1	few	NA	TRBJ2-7	TGTGCCAGCAGTGAGGCGGGTACCTACGAGCAGTACTTC	CASSEAGTYEQYF
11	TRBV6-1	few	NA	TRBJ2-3	TGTGCCAGCAGTGACACAGATACGCAGTATTTT	CASSDTDTQYF
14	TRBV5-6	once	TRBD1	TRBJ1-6	TGTGCCAGCAGCTGGGACGTGGGACAGGGGGACCTCCACTTT	CASSWDVGQGDLHF
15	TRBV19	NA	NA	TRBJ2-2	TGTGCCAGTACAGTCGTCCAGGGTCACACCGGGGAGCTGTTTTTT	CASTVVQGHTGELFF
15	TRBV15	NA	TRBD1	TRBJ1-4	TGTGCCACCAGCAGAGATTACAGGGGGGTTGAAAAACTGTTTTTT	CATSRDYRGVEKLFF
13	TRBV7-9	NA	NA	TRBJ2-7	TGTGCCAGCAGCCCGAATCCCCGCGGACGGCAGTACTTC	CASSPNPRGRQYF